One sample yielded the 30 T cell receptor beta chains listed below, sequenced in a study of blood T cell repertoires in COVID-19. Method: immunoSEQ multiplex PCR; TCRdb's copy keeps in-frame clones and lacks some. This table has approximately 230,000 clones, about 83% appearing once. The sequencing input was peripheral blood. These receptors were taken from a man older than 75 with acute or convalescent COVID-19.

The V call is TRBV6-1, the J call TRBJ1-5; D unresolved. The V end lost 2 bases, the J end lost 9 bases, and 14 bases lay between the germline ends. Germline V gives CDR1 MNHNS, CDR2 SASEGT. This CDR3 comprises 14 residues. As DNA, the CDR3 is TGTGCCAGCAGTGAACAAGGGTTAGGAGGGCCCCAGCATTTT. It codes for CASSEQGLGGPQHF.

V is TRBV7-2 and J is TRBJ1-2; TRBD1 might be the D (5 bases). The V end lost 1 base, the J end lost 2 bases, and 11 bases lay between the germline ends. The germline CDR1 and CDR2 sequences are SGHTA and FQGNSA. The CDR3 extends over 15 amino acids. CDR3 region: CASSLGSGQNYGYTF. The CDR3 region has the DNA TGTGCCAGCAGCTTAGGATCAGGGCAGAACTATGGCTACACCTTC.

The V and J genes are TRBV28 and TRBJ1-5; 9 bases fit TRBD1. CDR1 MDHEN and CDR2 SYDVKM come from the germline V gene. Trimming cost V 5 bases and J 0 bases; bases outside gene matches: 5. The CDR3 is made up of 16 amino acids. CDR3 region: CASSPLDRGSNQPQHF. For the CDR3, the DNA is TGTGCCAGCAGTCCGCTGGACAGGGGTAGCAATCAGCCCCAGCATTTT.

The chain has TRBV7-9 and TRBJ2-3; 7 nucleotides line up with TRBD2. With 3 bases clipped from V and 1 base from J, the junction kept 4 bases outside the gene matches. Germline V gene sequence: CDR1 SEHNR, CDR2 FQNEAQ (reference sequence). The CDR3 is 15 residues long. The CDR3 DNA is TGTGCCAGCAGCTTTGCGGGAGCTGGCACAGATACGCAGTATTTT. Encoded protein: CASSFAGAGTDTQYF.

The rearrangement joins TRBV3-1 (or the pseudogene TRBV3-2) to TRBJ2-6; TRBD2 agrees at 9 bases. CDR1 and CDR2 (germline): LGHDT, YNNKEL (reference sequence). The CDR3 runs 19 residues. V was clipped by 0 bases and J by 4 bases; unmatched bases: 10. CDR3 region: CASSQDTQAGGRGANVLTF. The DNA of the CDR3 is TGTGCCAGCAGCCAAGATACCCAAGCGGGGGGCCGCGGGGCCAACGTCCTGACTTTC.

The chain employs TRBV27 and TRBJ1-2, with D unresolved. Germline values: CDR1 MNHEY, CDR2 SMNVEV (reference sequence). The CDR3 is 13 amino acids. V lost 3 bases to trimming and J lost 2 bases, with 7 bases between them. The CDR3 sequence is CASSFSSNYGYTF. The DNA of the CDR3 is TGTGCCAGCAGTTTCTCGAGCAACTATGGCTACACCTTC.

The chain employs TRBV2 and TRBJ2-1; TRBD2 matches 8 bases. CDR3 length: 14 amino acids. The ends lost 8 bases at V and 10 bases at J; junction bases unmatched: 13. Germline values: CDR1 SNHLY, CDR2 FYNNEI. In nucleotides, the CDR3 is TGTGCCAGCGAACCGGGACTAGGAGGGCGGGAGCAGTTCTTC. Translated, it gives CASEPGLGGREQFF. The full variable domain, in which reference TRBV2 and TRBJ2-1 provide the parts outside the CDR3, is EPEVTQTPSHQVTQMGQEVILRCVPISNHLYFYWYRQILGQKVEFLVSFYNNEISEKSEIFDDQFSVERPDGSNFTLKIRSTKLEDSAMYFCASEPGLGGREQFFGPGTRLTVL.

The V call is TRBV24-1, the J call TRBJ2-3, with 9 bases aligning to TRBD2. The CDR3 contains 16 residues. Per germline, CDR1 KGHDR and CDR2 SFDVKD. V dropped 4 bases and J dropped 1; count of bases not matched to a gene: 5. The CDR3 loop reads CATSEELAGGTDTQYF. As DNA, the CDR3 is TGTGCCACCAGTGAGGAGTTAGCGGGAGGCACAGATACGCAGTATTTT.

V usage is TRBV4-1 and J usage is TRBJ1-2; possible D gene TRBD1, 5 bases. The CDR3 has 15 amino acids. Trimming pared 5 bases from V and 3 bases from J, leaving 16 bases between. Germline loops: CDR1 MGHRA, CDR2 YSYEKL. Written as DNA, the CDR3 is TGCGCCAGCAGCGCCGGGGGGACGGGCTACTATGGCTACACCTTC. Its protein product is CASSAGGTGYYGYTF.

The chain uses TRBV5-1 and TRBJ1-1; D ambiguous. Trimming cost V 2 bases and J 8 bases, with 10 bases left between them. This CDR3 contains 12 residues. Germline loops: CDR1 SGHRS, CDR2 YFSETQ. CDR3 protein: CASSFGGGEAFF. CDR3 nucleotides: TGCGCCAGCAGCTTCGGTGGCGGGGAAGCTTTCTTT.

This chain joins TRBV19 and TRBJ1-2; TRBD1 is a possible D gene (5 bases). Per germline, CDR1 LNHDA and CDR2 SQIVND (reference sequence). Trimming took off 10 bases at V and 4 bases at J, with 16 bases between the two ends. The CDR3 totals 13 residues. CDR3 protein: CATRRGSTYGYTF. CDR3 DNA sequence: TGTGCCACCCGTCGGGGGTCCACCTATGGCTACACCTTC.

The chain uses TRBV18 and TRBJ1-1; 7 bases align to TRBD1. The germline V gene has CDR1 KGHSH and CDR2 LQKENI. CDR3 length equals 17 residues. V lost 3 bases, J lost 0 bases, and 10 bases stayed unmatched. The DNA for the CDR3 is TGTGCCAGCTCACCGACGACGGGACAGATATTGAACACTGAAGCTTTCTTT. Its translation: CASSPTTGQILNTEAFF. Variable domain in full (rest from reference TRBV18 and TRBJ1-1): NAGVMQNPRHLVRRRGQEARLRCSPMKGHSHVYWYRQLPEEGLKFMVYLQKENIIDESGMPKERFSAEFPKEGPSILRIQQVVRGDSAAYFCASSPTTGQILNTEAFFGQGTRLTVV.

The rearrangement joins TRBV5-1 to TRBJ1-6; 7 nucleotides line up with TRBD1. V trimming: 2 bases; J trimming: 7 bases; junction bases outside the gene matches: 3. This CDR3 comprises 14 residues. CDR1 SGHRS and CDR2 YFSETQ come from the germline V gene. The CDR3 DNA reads TGCGCCAGCAGCTTAGGACAGGCAAATTCACCCCTCCACTTT. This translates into CASSLGQANSPLHF. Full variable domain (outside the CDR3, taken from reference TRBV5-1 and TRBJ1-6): KAGVTQTPRYLIKTRGQQVTLSCSPISGHRSVSWYQQTPGQGLQFLFEYFSETQRNKGNFPGRFSGRQFSNSRSEMNVSTLELGDSALYLCASSLGQANSPLHFGNGTRLTVT.

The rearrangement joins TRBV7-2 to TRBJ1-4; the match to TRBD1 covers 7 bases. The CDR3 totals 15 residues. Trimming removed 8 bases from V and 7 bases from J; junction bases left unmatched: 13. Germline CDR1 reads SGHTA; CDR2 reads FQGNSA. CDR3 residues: CASAIQEGASEKLFF. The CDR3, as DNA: TGTGCCAGCGCTATCCAGGAGGGGGCGAGTGAAAAACTGTTTTTT.

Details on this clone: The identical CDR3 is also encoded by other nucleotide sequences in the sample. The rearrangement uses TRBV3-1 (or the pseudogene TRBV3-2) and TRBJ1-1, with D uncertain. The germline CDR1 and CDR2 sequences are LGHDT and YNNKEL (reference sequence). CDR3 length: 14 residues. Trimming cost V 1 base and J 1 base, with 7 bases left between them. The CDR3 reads CASSQVSGNTEAFF. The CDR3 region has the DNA TGTGCCAGCAGCCAAGTTTCGGGGAACACTGAAGCTTTCTTT.

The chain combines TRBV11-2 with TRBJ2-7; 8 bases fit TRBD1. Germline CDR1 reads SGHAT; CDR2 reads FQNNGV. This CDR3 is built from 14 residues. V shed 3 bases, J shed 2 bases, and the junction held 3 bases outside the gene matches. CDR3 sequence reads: CASSLDRVTYEQYF. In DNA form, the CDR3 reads TGTGCCAGCAGCTTGGACAGGGTAACCTACGAGCAGTACTTC. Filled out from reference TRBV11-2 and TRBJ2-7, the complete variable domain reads EAGVAQSPRYKIIEKRQSVAFWCNPISGHATLYWYQQILGQGPKLLIQFQNNGVVDDSQLPKDRFSAERLKGVDSTLKIQPAKLEDSAVYLCASSLDRVTYEQYFGPGTRLTVT.

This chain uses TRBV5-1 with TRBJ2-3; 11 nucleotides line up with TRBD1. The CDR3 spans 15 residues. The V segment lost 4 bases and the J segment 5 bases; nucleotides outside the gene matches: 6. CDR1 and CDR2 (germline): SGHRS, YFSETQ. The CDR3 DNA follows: TGCGCCAGCAGCCCTGGACAGGGGGCATTAGATACGCAGTATTTT. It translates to CASSPGQGALDTQYF.

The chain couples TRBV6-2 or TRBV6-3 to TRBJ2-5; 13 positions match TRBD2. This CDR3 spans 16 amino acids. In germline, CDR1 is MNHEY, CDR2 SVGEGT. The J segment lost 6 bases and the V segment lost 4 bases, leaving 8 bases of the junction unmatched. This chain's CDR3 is CASSFGTSGVMKTQYF. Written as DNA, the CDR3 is TGTGCCAGCAGTTTCGGGACTAGCGGGGTTATGAAGACCCAGTACTTC.

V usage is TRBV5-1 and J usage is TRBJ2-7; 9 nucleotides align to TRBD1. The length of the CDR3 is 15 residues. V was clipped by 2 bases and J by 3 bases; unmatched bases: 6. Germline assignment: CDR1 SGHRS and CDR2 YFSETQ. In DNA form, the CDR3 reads TGCGCCAGCAGCTTCGTCACAGGGGGCAGCTACGAGCAGTACTTC. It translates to CASSFVTGGSYEQYF.

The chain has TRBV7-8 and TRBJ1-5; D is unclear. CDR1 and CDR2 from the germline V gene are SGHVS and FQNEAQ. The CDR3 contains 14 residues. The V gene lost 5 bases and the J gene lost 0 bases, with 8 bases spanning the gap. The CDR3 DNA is TGTGCCAGCAGCCCGGGTAGTAGCAATCAGCCCCAGCATTTT. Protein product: CASSPGSSNQPQHF.

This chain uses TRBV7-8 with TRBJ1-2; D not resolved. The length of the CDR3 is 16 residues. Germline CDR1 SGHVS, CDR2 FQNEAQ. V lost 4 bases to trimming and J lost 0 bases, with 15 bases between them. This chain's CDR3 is CASSSRDRDSNYGYTF. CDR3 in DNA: TGTGCCAGCAGCTCCAGAGACCGGGATTCTAACTATGGCTACACCTTC.

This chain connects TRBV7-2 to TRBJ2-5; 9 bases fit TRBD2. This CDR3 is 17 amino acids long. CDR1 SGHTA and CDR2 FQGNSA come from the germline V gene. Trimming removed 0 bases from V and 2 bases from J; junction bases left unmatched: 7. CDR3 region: CASSLALVAGGQETQYF. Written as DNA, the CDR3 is TGTGCCAGCAGCTTAGCGTTGGTGGCGGGGGGGCAAGAGACCCAGTACTTC.

CDR3 protein: CASSKRLAGGSNTDTQYF. As DNA, the CDR3 is TGTGCCAGTAGTAAAAGACTAGCGGGAGGGTCGAACACAGATACGCAGTATTTT. The chain carries TRBV19 and TRBJ2-3; 14 nucleotides align to TRBD2. The CDR3 consists of 18 residues. V gave up 4 bases and J gave up 2 bases; unmatched junction bases: 8. Germline-derived CDR1 and CDR2 are LNHDA and SQIVND (reference sequence).

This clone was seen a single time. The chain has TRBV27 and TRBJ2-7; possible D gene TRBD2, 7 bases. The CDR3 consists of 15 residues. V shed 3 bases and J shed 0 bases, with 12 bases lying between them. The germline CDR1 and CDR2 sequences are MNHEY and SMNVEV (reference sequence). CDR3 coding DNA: TGTGCCAGCAGTTTTGGCGGGGGCAACTCCTACGAGCAGTACTTC. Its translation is CASSFGGGNSYEQYF.

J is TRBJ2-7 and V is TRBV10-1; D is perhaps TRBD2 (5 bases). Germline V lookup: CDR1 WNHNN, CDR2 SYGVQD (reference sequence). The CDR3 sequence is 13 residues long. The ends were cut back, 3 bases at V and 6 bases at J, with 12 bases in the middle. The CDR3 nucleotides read TGCGCCAGCAGTGAAGCGGCGGGTAGCGAGCAGTACTTC. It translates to CASSEAAGSEQYF.

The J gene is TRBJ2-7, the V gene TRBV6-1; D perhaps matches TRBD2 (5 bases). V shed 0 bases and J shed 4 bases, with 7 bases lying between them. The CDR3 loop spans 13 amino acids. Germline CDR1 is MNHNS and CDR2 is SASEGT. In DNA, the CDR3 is TGTGCCAGCAGTGAAGCCGGGGAGTACGAGCAGTACTTC. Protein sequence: CASSEAGEYEQYF.

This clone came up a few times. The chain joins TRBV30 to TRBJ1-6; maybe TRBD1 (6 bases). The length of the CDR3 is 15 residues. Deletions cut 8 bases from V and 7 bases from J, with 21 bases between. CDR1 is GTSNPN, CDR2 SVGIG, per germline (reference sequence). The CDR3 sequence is CAGKAGDTINSPLHF. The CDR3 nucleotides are TGTGCCGGAAAAGCAGGGGACACCATAAATTCACCCCTCCACTTT.

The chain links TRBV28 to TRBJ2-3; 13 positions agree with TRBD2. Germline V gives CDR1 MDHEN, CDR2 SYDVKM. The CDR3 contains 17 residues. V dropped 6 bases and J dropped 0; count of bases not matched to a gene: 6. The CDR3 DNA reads TGTGCCAGCAGCCCGGGACTAGCGGGACCGAGCACAGATACGCAGTATTTT. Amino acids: CASSPGLAGPSTDTQYF.

This chain's CDR3 is CSASPLMNTEAFF. DNA of the CDR3: TGCAGTGCTAGTCCCCTTATGAACACTGAAGCTTTCTTT. V is TRBV20-1 and J is TRBJ1-1; D not certain. The CDR3 spans 13 residues. Trimming stripped 3 bases from V and 0 bases from J, with 8 bases between. The germline V gene has CDR1 DFQATT and CDR2 SNEGSKA (reference sequence).

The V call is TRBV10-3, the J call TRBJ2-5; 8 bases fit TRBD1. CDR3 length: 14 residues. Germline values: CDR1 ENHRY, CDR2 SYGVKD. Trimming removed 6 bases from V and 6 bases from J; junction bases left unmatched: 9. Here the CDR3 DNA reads TGTGCCATCAGAGACCCCGGGACAGGCAAGACCCAGTACTTC. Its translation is CAIRDPGTGKTQYF.